What follows are 14 T cell receptor beta chains derived from one specimen sequenced in a study of graft-versus-host responses after intestinal transplantation. Processing of graft tissue released intraepithelial and lamina propria lymphocytes. Sequencing was performed with immunoSEQ multiplex PCR; in TCRdb, only in-frame clones are kept and a portion is missing. The sample includes about 37,000 clones, roughly 87% of them seen just once. Sequenced material: ileum tissue, taken almost 210 days after intestinal transplant. These receptors were taken from a human patient who received an intestinal transplant, so some T cells may come from the graft donor.

The V and J genes are TRBV5-1 and TRBJ1-4; 7 bases align to TRBD1. With 5 bases clipped from V and 6 bases from J, the junction kept 4 bases outside the gene matches. The CDR3 runs to 13 residues. Germline-derived CDR1 and CDR2 are SGHRS and YFSETQ. The CDR3 region has the DNA TGCGCCAGCAGTGTCACAGGGGATGAAAAACTGTTTTTT. The encoded protein is CASSVTGDEKLFF.

The CDR3 nucleotides read TGTGCCAGCAGGAACAGCGTCTCCTACGAGCAGTACTTC. Protein: CASRNSVSYEQYF. This rearrangement joins TRBV27 to TRBJ2-7; D call uncertain. The germline V and J ends were trimmed by 6 bases and 0 bases, with 9 bases remaining between them. CDR1 MNHEY and CDR2 SMNVEV come from the germline V gene (reference sequence). The CDR3 covers 13 residues.

This rearrangement joins TRBV9 to TRBJ2-2; TRBD1 agrees at 8 bases. CDR1 and CDR2 (germline): SGDLS, YYNGEE. This CDR3 has 16 residues. V lost 4 bases and J lost 7; bases outside the gene matches: 12. CDR3 nucleotides: TGTGCCAGCAGCCCTCTAGGACAGGGCGGTGGCGGGGAGCTGTTTTTT. Protein: CASSPLGQGGGGELFF.

The chain recombines TRBV6-1 with TRBJ2-2; TRBD2 aligns across 10 bases. The CDR3 is made up of 16 amino acids. Trimming at V came to 4 bases and at J to 5 bases, leaving 7 bases not matched to a gene. CDR1 is MNHNS, CDR2 SASEGT, per germline. DNA for the CDR3: TGTGCCAGCAGTGTCCTAGCGGGAGAATTGACCGGGGAGCTGTTTTTT. Translated, it gives CASSVLAGELTGELFF.

The chain combines TRBV20-1 with TRBJ2-3; D may match TRBD1 or TRBD2 (5 bases each). V was shortened by 5 bases and J by 8 bases, with 11 bases between the two germline ends. Germline V gene data show CDR1 as DFQATT and CDR2 as SNEGSKA (reference sequence). The CDR3 is made up of 11 amino acids. Written as DNA, the CDR3 is TGCAGTGCTCCCTTTGGGGGTACGCAGTATTTT. Its protein product is CSAPFGGTQYF.

This clone has a single count. V is TRBV27 and J is TRBJ2-2; TRBD2 agrees at 9 bases. Germline V gives CDR1 MNHEY, CDR2 SMNVEV (reference sequence). The CDR3 contains 13 residues. The ends lost 8 bases at V and 7 bases at J; junction bases unmatched: 5. As DNA, the CDR3 is TGTGCCAGCGCTAGCGGGGAAAACGGGGAGCTGTTTTTT. This encodes CASASGENGELFF.

This clone was seen a single time. This sequence joins TRBV18 and TRBJ2-6, with 9 positions matching TRBD1. The CDR3 spans 19 residues. The V gene end was trimmed by 6 bases and the J gene end by 4 bases; junction bases not matched to a gene: 16. The germline CDR1 and CDR2 sequences are KGHSH and LQKENI. The CDR3 loop is CASSYITGTGFMGANVLTF. As DNA, the CDR3 is TGTGCCAGCTCGTACATCACCGGGACAGGGTTTATGGGGGCCAACGTCCTGACTTTC.

This chain connects TRBV27 to TRBJ1-5; 7 bases fit TRBD1. Per the germline V gene, CDR1 is MNHEY and CDR2 is SMNVEV (reference sequence). Trimming at V came to 5 bases and at J to 3 bases, leaving 4 bases not matched to a gene. This CDR3 is 14 amino acids long. The CDR3 DNA reads as TGTGCCAGCAGTACTACAGGGGACAATCAGCCCCAGCATTTT. Its translation is CASSTTGDNQPQHF.

The CDR3 bases are TGTGCCAGCAGCTCCGGGACTAGTAGGGGTACGCAGTATTTT. This translates into CASSSGTSRGTQYF. The chain links TRBV7-2 to TRBJ2-3, with 8 bases lining up with TRBD2. CDR3 size: 14 residues. Trimming at V came to 4 bases and at J to 8 bases, leaving 8 bases not matched to a gene. Germline CDR1 SGHTA, CDR2 FQGNSA.

This clone has only a few counts. J is TRBJ2-1 and V is TRBV11-1, with D perhaps assigned TRBD1 or TRBD2 (6 bases each). There are 15 residues in the CDR3. V lost 0 bases, J lost 6 bases, and 12 bases lay in between. The V gene's germline CDR1 is SGHAT and CDR2 FQDESV (reference sequence). The CDR3 region is CASSLARGLGNEQFF. In DNA form, the CDR3 reads TGTGCCAGCAGCTTAGCCCGGGGGCTGGGCAATGAGCAGTTCTTC.

The sample holds a few counts of this clone. The gene calls are TRBV28 and TRBJ1-6, with 9 bases lining up with TRBD1. CDR1 and CDR2 (germline): MDHEN, SYDVKM. V gave up 4 bases and J gave up 4 bases; unmatched junction bases: 2. CDR3 length: 15 amino acids. DNA of the CDR3: TGTGCCAGCAGTTCTGGGACAGGGTATAATTCACCCCTCCACTTT. This encodes CASSSGTGYNSPLHF. The full variable domain, rest sourced from reference TRBV28 and TRBJ1-6, is DVKVTQSSRYLVKRTGEKVFLECVQDMDHENMFWYRQDPGLGLRLIYFSYDVKMKEKGDIPEGYSVSREKKERFSLILESASTNQTSMYLCASSSGTGYNSPLHFGNGTRLTVT.

The chain has TRBV7-8 and TRBJ2-1; the D is unclear. The germline gives CDR1 SGHVS, CDR2 FQNEAQ. This CDR3 region has 14 residues. The ends were cut back, 1 base at V and 4 bases at J, with 8 bases in the middle. As DNA, the CDR3 is TGTGCCAGCAGCTTAGTATCGGCATACAATGAGCAGTTCTTC. Its translation: CASSLVSAYNEQFF.

This CDR3 reads CATSIREADTQYF. CDR3 DNA: TGTGCCACCAGCATCCGGGAGGCAGATACGCAGTATTTT. The V and J genes are TRBV15 and TRBJ2-3; 7 bases are shared with TRBD2. J gave up 4 bases and V 4 bases, and 2 bases lay outside the gene matches. This CDR3 comprises 13 residues. Germline loops: CDR1 LNHNV, CDR2 YYDKDF (reference sequence).

This chain uses TRBV11-1 with TRBJ1-1; D not resolved. Germline CDR1 SGHAT, CDR2 FQDESV (reference sequence). The CDR3 runs to 16 residues. Trimming removed 5 bases at V and 3 bases at J, with 19 bases between. The CDR3 sequence is CASSNPWSGGDTEAFF. In DNA form, the CDR3 reads TGTGCCAGCAGCAACCCCTGGTCGGGTGGGGACACTGAAGCTTTCTTT.